This entry lists 11 T cell receptor beta chains sequenced from one sample in a study of cytomegalovirus exposure and HLA in healthy donors (dated by TCRdb to between 2016 and 2019). Libraries were prepared through the immunoSEQ multiplex PCR assay. The multiplex PCR relied on a mix of 60 forward primers for TCR Vbeta segments and 13 reverse primers for TCR Jbeta segments. Sourced from immuneACCESS, this table was stored by TCRdb with only in-frame sequences that have V and J called. A share of the clones is absent; for the studies checked, an unresolved V gene accounts for under half, and the remainder has no known explanation. This sample has around 100,000 clones in its table, and about 80% of those were observed once. The ten largest clonotypes hold roughly 4% of the sample. The specimen sequenced was PBMCs. The receptors stem from a middle-aged man in good health and CMV-seronegative.

The rearrangement links TRBV9 to TRBJ2-3; 9 bases match TRBD1. V was pared by 0 bases and J by 2 bases, with 4 bases of the junction left unmatched. Germline lookup yields CDR1 SGDLS and CDR2 YYNGEE. The CDR3 is made up of 16 amino acids. The CDR3 bases are TGTGCCAGCAGCGTAGTCGGGACAGGGAACACAGATACGCAGTATTTT. The encoded protein is CASSVVGTGNTDTQYF.

This rearrangement joins TRBV6-5 to TRBJ2-7, with 7 bases aligning to TRBD1. The CDR3 consists of 14 residues. The germline gives CDR1 MNHEY, CDR2 SVGAGI. V trimming: 5 bases; J trimming: 0 bases; junction bases outside the gene matches: 4. The CDR3 DNA sequence: TGTGCCAGCAGTGACCGGGACAGCTCCTACGAGCAGTACTTC. Translated, it gives CASSDRDSSYEQYF.

The rearrangement links TRBV9 to TRBJ1-3; 8 bases are shared with TRBD1. Trimming at V came to 4 bases and at J to 0 bases, leaving 6 bases not matched to a gene. This CDR3 region has 16 residues. CDR1 is SGDLS and CDR2 is YYNGEE in the germline V gene. The CDR3 region has the DNA TGTGCCAGCAGCCTCTGGGACAGGAGCTCTGGAAACACCATATATTTT. Translation gives CASSLWDRSSGNTIYF.

There are a few counts of this clone. This chain uses TRBV10-3 with TRBJ1-4; perhaps TRBD1 as D (5 bases). Germline V gene data show CDR1 as ENHRY and CDR2 as SYGVKD. Trimming removed 4 bases at V and 5 bases at J, with 8 bases between. The length of the CDR3 is 13 residues. DNA for the CDR3: TGTGCCATCAGTGCCTCAGGGAATGAAAAACTGTTTTTT. This sequence encodes CAISASGNEKLFF.

The chain has TRBV7-9 and TRBJ2-5; 8 bases match TRBD2. Germline-derived CDR1 and CDR2 are SEHNR and FQNEAQ (reference sequence). The CDR3 loop spans 15 amino acids. V lost 0 bases, J lost 1 base, and 1 base stayed unmatched. CDR3 in DNA: TGTGCCAGCAGCTTAGCTAGCGGGGTCCAAGAGACCCAGTACTTC. Translated, it gives CASSLASGVQETQYF.

This clone was found a few times. The CDR3 reads CASSFPAGGLNEQFF. CDR3 in DNA: TGTGCCAGCAGCTTCCCGGCGGGGGGGCTCAATGAGCAGTTCTTC. The genes are TRBV5-4 and TRBJ2-1, with 9 bases that match TRBD2. Germline values: CDR1 SGHNT, CDR2 YYREEE (reference sequence). V shed 2 bases, J shed 6 bases, and the junction held 6 bases outside the gene matches. This CDR3 comprises 15 residues.

The chain has TRBV11-3 and TRBJ1-1, with D uncertain. The CDR3 contains 13 residues. CDR1 SGHNT and CDR2 YENEEA come from the germline V gene. V lost 4 bases to trimming and J lost 7 bases, with 13 bases between them. Here the CDR3 DNA reads TGTGCCAGCAGCTCCGGGTCTGATCGTGAAGCTTTCTTT. This sequence encodes CASSSGSDREAFF.

The CDR3 DNA sequence: TGCGCCAGCAGCCCCCGGGGACAGATTCTGAACACTGAAGCTTTCTTT. Amino acids: CASSPRGQILNTEAFF. The rearrangement uses TRBV5-1 and TRBJ1-1; 7 positions match TRBD1. Germline V gene lookup returns CDR1 SGHRS and CDR2 YFSETQ. Losses at the gene ends were 4 bases for V and 0 bases for J; bases not matched to a gene: 9. The CDR3 consists of 16 residues.

The chain uses TRBV5-8 and TRBJ1-1; perhaps TRBD1 as D (6 bases). The V gene lost 0 bases and the J gene lost 0 bases, with 12 bases spanning the gap. Germline V gene sequence: CDR1 SGHTS, CDR2 YDEGEE. CDR3 size: 16 residues. CDR3 residues: CASSLDRDIMNTEAFF. CDR3 bases: TGTGCCAGCAGCTTGGACCGGGACATCATGAACACTGAAGCTTTCTTT.

The rearrangement links TRBV28 to TRBJ1-2; a possible D gene is TRBD1 (6 bases). The germline V gene encodes CDR1 MDHEN and CDR2 SYDVKM. V lost 5 bases to trimming and J lost 2 bases, with 15 bases between them. This CDR3 is built from 15 residues. This CDR3 reads CASSIPSDRNYGYTF. CDR3 nucleotides: TGTGCCAGCAGTATACCATCCGACAGGAACTATGGCTACACCTTC.

With regard to this clone: The same CDR3 arises from other DNA sequences in this sample as well. This chain connects TRBV28 to TRBJ1-4; 10 nucleotides match TRBD1. From germline, CDR1 is MDHEN and CDR2 SYDVKM. V dropped 6 bases and J dropped 8; count of bases not matched to a gene: 6. The CDR3 is made up of 14 amino acids. The CDR3 nucleotides read TGTGCCAGCAGCACGGGACAGGGGTGGGAAAAACTGTTTTTT. Translation: CASSTGQGWEKLFF.